A single sample is the source of the 22 T cell receptor beta chains below, sequenced in a study of cytomegalovirus exposure and HLA in healthy donors. Both 60 Vbeta primers and 13 Jbeta primers went into the PCR. Profiled with immunoSEQ multiplex PCR; TCRdb holds only in-frame clones, not every one. The table shows some 180,000 clones, with around three quarters occurring only once. The sample comprised PBMCs. The origin of the receptors is a woman aged 25 to 39 in good health and CMV-seronegative.

CDR3 loop: CSVVRTGDTEAFF. DNA of the CDR3: TGCAGCGTTGTGAGGACAGGGGACACTGAAGCTTTCTTT. This chain connects TRBV29-1 to TRBJ1-1; 9 bases line up with TRBD1. With 4 bases clipped from V and 3 bases from J, the junction kept 3 bases outside the gene matches. Germline V gene sequence: CDR1 SQVTM, CDR2 ANQGSEA. This CDR3 contains 13 residues.

This chain links TRBV14 with TRBJ1-3; the D gene is possibly TRBD1 (6 bases). V lost 3 bases and J 8 bases, leaving 17 bases between the germline ends. CDR3 length: 15 amino acids. Per germline, CDR1 SGHDN and CDR2 FVKESK. The CDR3 region is CASSQIRGTFDTIYF. In nucleotides, the CDR3 is TGTGCCAGCAGCCAGATTCGTGGGACATTCGACACCATATATTTT.

This clone has just a few counts. The CDR3 DNA reads TGCGCCAGCAGCTTACTGCCGGGACTCTCAAATTCACCCCTCCACTTT. The encoded protein is CASSLLPGLSNSPLHF. The chain has TRBV5-1 and TRBJ1-6; the D gene is possibly TRBD1 (5 bases). The ends were cut back, 2 bases at V and 7 bases at J, with 16 bases in the middle. The CDR3 consists of 16 residues. Looked up from germline, CDR1 is SGHRS and CDR2 is YFSETQ. The full variable domain, completed using reference TRBV5-1 and TRBJ1-6, is KAGVTQTPRYLIKTRGQQVTLSCSPISGHRSVSWYQQTPGQGLQFLFEYFSETQRNKGNFPGRFSGRQFSNSRSEMNVSTLELGDSALYLCASSLLPGLSNSPLHFGNGTRLTVT.

This chain's CDR3 is CASSLRAGVAYEQYF. The CDR3 nucleotides are TGCGCCAGCAGCTTGAGGGCAGGGGTGGCCTACGAGCAGTACTTC. The chain joins TRBV5-1 to TRBJ2-7; tentative D call: TRBD1 (6 bases). The germline CDR1 and CDR2 sequences are SGHRS and YFSETQ. V lost 1 base to trimming and J lost 2 bases, with 13 bases between them. The CDR3 length is 15 residues. Complete variable domain (other parts from reference TRBV5-1 and TRBJ2-7): KAGVTQTPRYLIKTRGQQVTLSCSPISGHRSVSWYQQTPGQGLQFLFEYFSETQRNKGNFPGRFSGRQFSNSRSEMNVSTLELGDSALYLCASSLRAGVAYEQYFGPGTRLTVT.

The J gene is TRBJ1-1, the V gene TRBV14; D perhaps matches TRBD1 (5 bases). Trimming pared 7 bases from V and 6 bases from J, leaving 18 bases between. Germline CDR1 reads SGHDN; CDR2 reads FVKESK. The CDR3 extends over 14 amino acids. The CDR3 protein is CASTSGSGFAEAFF. In DNA, the CDR3 is TGTGCCAGCACGTCAGGGAGCGGGTTTGCTGAAGCTTTCTTT.

The chain joins TRBV7-2 to TRBJ1-4, with 7 bases matching TRBD1. The ends lost 0 bases at V and 6 bases at J; junction bases unmatched: 7. Germline loops: CDR1 SGHTA, CDR2 FQGNSA. CDR3 size: 16 residues. CDR3 region: CASSLASARGDEKLFF. The CDR3 region has the DNA TGTGCCAGCAGCTTAGCCTCTGCCAGGGGGGATGAAAAACTGTTTTTT.

The chain couples TRBV19 to TRBJ1-2; possibly TRBD1 for D (6 bases). CDR3 length: 16 residues. The germline V gene encodes CDR1 LNHDA and CDR2 SQIVND (reference sequence). Trimming left V 6 bases short and J 0 bases short, with 17 bases between. CDR3 bases: TGTGCCAGTAGAAGCCTCGACAGGCCAGCTAACTATGGCTACACCTTC. Protein product: CASRSLDRPANYGYTF. Full variable domain (rest looked up from reference TRBV19 and TRBJ1-2): DGGITQSPKYLFRKEGQNVTLSCEQNLNHDAMYWYRQDPGQGLRLIYYSQIVNDFQKGDIAEGYSVSREKKESFPLTVTSAQKNPTAFYLCASRSLDRPANYGYTFGSGTRLTVV.

This chain joins TRBV29-1 and TRBJ2-7, with TRBD1 matching 8 bases. After removal of 4 bases from V and 4 bases from J, the junction contained 3 bases not matched to a gene. Germline V gene sequence: CDR1 SQVTM, CDR2 ANQGSEA. This CDR3 spans 12 amino acids. The CDR3 region is CSVGTGIYEQYF. The CDR3 region has the DNA TGCAGCGTTGGGACAGGGATATACGAGCAGTACTTC.

This clone was observed a few times. CDR3 in DNA: TGCGCCAGCAGCTTGGATGGCCGAGAGACCCAGTACTTC. This sequence encodes CASSLDGRETQYF. The V call is TRBV5-1, the J call TRBJ2-5, with unresolved D. Germline CDR1 is SGHRS and CDR2 is YFSETQ. CDR3 length: 13 amino acids. Trimming took 0 bases from V and 4 from J, leaving 7 bases between them. The full variable domain, completed using reference TRBV5-1 and TRBJ2-5, is KAGVTQTPRYLIKTRGQQVTLSCSPISGHRSVSWYQQTPGQGLQFLFEYFSETQRNKGNFPGRFSGRQFSNSRSEMNVSTLELGDSALYLCASSLDGRETQYFGPGTRLLVL.

The chain has TRBV5-1 and TRBJ2-7, with D tentatively TRBD2 (5 bases). V was clipped by 1 base and J by 3 bases, with 11 bases between them. The CDR3 has 14 amino acids. From germline, CDR1 is SGHRS and CDR2 YFSETQ. CDR3 loop: CASSLFGVSYEQYF. CDR3 nucleotide sequence: TGCGCCAGCAGCTTGTTCGGGGTAAGCTACGAGCAGTACTTC.

This sequence joins TRBV7-2 and TRBJ1-1, with 7 bases that match TRBD1. Germline V gene data show CDR1 as SGHTA and CDR2 as FQGNSA. V dropped 2 bases and J dropped 5; count of bases not matched to a gene: 11. The CDR3 covers 16 residues. In DNA form, the CDR3 reads TGTGCCAGCAGCTTATGGGTTACAGGGGTGGGGACTGAAGCTTTCTTT. Translating gives CASSLWVTGVGTEAFF.

The rearrangement uses TRBV10-1 and TRBJ2-3; D is unresolved. The CDR3 extends over 14 amino acids. V lost 1 base to trimming and J lost 0 bases, with 5 bases between them. CDR1 and CDR2 (germline): WNHNN, SYGVQD (reference sequence). The CDR3 loop is CASSEFSSTDTQYF. The DNA of the CDR3 is TGCGCCAGCAGTGAGTTTTCTAGCACAGATACGCAGTATTTT.

This chain links TRBV19 with TRBJ2-7; the match to TRBD1 covers 8 bases. J was trimmed by 5 bases and V by 6 bases; bases with no gene match: 9. This CDR3 has 14 residues. From germline, CDR1 is LNHDA and CDR2 SQIVND (reference sequence). The CDR3 region has the DNA TGTGCCAGTAGCACGACAGGGGCCTTAAACGAGCAGTACTTC. Translated, it gives CASSTTGALNEQYF.

J is TRBJ1-6 and V is TRBV7-9, with 9 bases aligning to TRBD1. The CDR3 totals 16 residues. V lost 0 bases to trimming and J lost 4 bases; unmatched junction nucleotides: 1. Germline CDR1 reads SEHNR; CDR2 reads FQNEAQ (reference sequence). CDR3 in amino acids: CASSLAGTGYNSPLHF. The CDR3 DNA is TGTGCCAGCAGCTTAGCCGGGACAGGGTATAATTCACCCCTCCACTTT. Looking up the rest from reference TRBV7-9 and TRBJ1-6 gives the full variable domain: DTGVSQNPRHKITKRGQNVTFRCDPISEHNRLYWYRQTLGQGPEFLTYFQNEAQLEKSRLLSDRFSAERPKGSFSTLEIQRTEQGDSAMYLCASSLAGTGYNSPLHFGNGTRLTVT.

The rearrangement joins TRBV6-5 to TRBJ2-7; weak D call: TRBD1 (6 bases). CDR1 is MNHEY and CDR2 is SVGAGI in the germline V gene. There are 13 residues in the CDR3. The ends were cut back, 3 bases at V and 4 bases at J, with 10 bases in the middle. This chain's CDR3 is CASSYGTLYEQYF. The CDR3 region has the DNA TGTGCCAGCAGTTATGGGACACTGTACGAGCAGTACTTC.

This clone was counted a single time. The chain couples TRBV7-3 to TRBJ2-7; no firm D call. V lost 1 base and J 3 bases, leaving 13 bases between the germline ends. CDR1 is SGHTA, CDR2 FQGTGA, per germline. The CDR3 runs 15 residues. The CDR3 spells CASSLIPSTDYEQYF. The CDR3 DNA sequence: TGTGCCAGCAGCTTAATTCCCTCTACCGACTACGAGCAGTACTTC.

V usage is TRBV7-2 and J usage is TRBJ2-1; 10 bases map to TRBD2. Germline values: CDR1 SGHTA, CDR2 FQGNSA. This CDR3 spans 15 amino acids. V dropped 3 bases and J dropped 8; count of bases not matched to a gene: 7. This chain's CDR3 is CASSFRASGGDEQFF. In nucleotides, the CDR3 is TGTGCCAGCAGCTTCAGGGCTAGCGGGGGCGATGAGCAGTTCTTC. Using reference TRBV7-2 and TRBJ2-1 for the parts outside the CDR3, the full variable domain is GAGVSQSPSNKVTEKGKDVELRCDPISGHTALYWYRQSLGQGLEFLIYFQGNSAPDKSGLPSDRFSAERTGGSVSTLTIQRTQQEDSAVYLCASSFRASGGDEQFFGPGTRLTVL.

The rearrangement uses TRBV18 and TRBJ1-1; D gene uncertain. The CDR3 has 14 amino acids. Germline values: CDR1 KGHSH, CDR2 LQKENI. Trimming took off 6 bases at V and 6 bases at J, with 17 bases between the two ends. CDR3 sequence reads: CASSRARQEAEAFF. Written as DNA, the CDR3 is TGTGCCAGCTCCCGGGCTAGGCAGGAGGCTGAAGCTTTCTTT.

This clone was seen a single time. The chain joins TRBV5-1 to TRBJ2-7; 7 bases agree with TRBD1. Germline CDR1 is SGHRS and CDR2 is YFSETQ. The CDR3 runs to 15 residues. V was clipped by 0 bases and J by 1 base; unmatched bases: 4. CDR3 sequence: CASSLDLTGSYEQYF. The CDR3 DNA follows: TGCGCCAGCAGCTTGGATTTGACAGGGTCCTACGAGCAGTACTTC.

The CDR3 DNA follows: TGCAGCGTTGTGCAGGGGTCCTACGAGCAGTACTTC. Translated: CSVVQGSYEQYF. The V and J genes are TRBV29-1 and TRBJ2-5, with a possible D match to TRBD1 (6 bases). With the DNA end fitting TRBJ2-7 better, the J assignment may be wrong. The CDR3 length is 12 residues. CDR1 SQVTM and CDR2 ANQGSEA come from the germline V gene.

The genes are TRBV7-6 and TRBJ2-5; D call uncertain. The length of the CDR3 is 11 residues. CDR1 and CDR2 from the germline V gene are SGHVS and FNYEAQ. Trimming took off 5 bases at V and 3 bases at J, with 4 bases between the two ends. The CDR3 loop is CASSREETQYF. As DNA, the CDR3 is TGTGCCAGCAGCCGAGAAGAGACCCAGTACTTC.

V usage is TRBV30 and J usage is TRBJ1-1; D is possibly TRBD1 (6 bases). This CDR3 is 11 amino acids long. Germline values: CDR1 GTSNPN, CDR2 SVGIG (reference sequence). CDR3 sequence (DNA): TGTTTAGCAGGGGCGAACACTGAAGCTTTCTTT. Translating gives CLAGANTEAFF.